This T cell receptor (beta chain) was obtained from a study of CD8+ T cells in alopecia areata. Study context: Scoring of severity for treated patients was based on percentage of affected scalp area.

The germline V gene encodes CDR1 MGHRA and CDR2 YSYEKL. The CDR3 spans 14 residues. V shed 1 base and J shed 7 bases, with 13 bases lying between them. Extracted from the samples, RNA was reverse transcribed into cDNA to serve as the sequencing template. Here immunoSEQ multiplex PCR was the method, and the copy in TCRdb shows in-frame clones only, minus some. The table shows about 280,000 clones, with roughly 60% occurring only once. This clone appeared once. Its antigen is undetermined. Findings and limits, study-wide: There were many expanded lesional clones persisting in scalp and blood during tofacitinib.

Documented treatment: oral pan-JAK inhibitor, 5-10 mg twice daily. The chain links TRBV4-1 to TRBJ1-2; D is perhaps TRBD1 (6 bases). The clonotype was recovered from a human donor with alopecia areata. The sample here was CD4+ T cells sorted from blood, taken at week 24, from a patient treated with tofacitinib. CDR3 DNA: TGCGCCAGCAGCCAAGCGGGGGGCTTGGGTGGCTACACCTTC. Translation gives CASSQAGGLGGYTF.